A selection of T cell receptor beta chains follows, all from one sample in a study of cytomegalovirus exposure and HLA in healthy donors. Here immunoSEQ multiplex PCR was the method, and the copy in TCRdb shows in-frame clones only, minus some. The table lists more than 95,000 clones, approximately 16% of them singletons, with 0.83% in the top ten. Sample: PBMCs. These receptor sequences come from a female donor in good health and CMV-seronegative. The CDR3 runs from the conserved cysteine through the conserved F or W. Fields, in order: D gene, clone size, V gene, J gene, CDR3 protein, CDR3 DNA. The D gene is left open where the match is weak. Size tells how often a clone was seen (once, few, many) or the class of an expanded clone, and some rows leave it out.

-	-	TRBV19	TRBJ1-5	CASSISATFFRNLSQHF	TGTGCCAGTAGTATATCGGCGACATTCTTTCGAAACTTGTCCCAGCATTTT
-	-	TRBV6-5	TRBJ2-4	CASSNPGVAKNIQYF	TGTGCCAGCAGTAACCCAGGTGTGGCCAAAAACATTCAGTACTTC
TRBD1	-	TRBV2	TRBJ2-2	CASSMGQGNTGELFF	TGTGCCAGCAGCATGGGACAGGGGAACACCGGGGAGCTGTTTTTT
TRBD2	-	TRBV7-8	TRBJ2-2	CASSWSGSANTGELFF	TGTGCCAGCAGCTGGAGCGGGAGTGCGAACACCGGGGAGCTGTTTTTT
TRBD2	-	TRBV18	TRBJ2-7	CASSPTGTSGRNEQYF	TGTGCCAGCTCACCTACCGGGACTAGCGGGAGGAACGAGCAGTACTTC
TRBD1	-	TRBV5-4	TRBJ1-2	CASSTGQGVGYGYTF	TGTGCCAGCAGCACGGGACAGGGGGTAGGGTATGGCTACACCTTC
TRBD2	few	TRBV6-5	TRBJ2-1	CASSLRLAAYNEQFF	TGTGCCAGCAGTTTAAGACTAGCGGCCTACAATGAGCAGTTCTTC
TRBD2	many	TRBV4-3	TRBJ2-3	CASSPGLAGARTDTQYF	TGCGCCAGCAGCCCCGGACTAGCGGGGGCCCGCACAGATACGCAGTATTTT
TRBD1	few	TRBV7-9	TRBJ1-3	CASSPGQARNTIYF	TGTGCCAGCAGTCCGGGACAGGCTCGAAACACCATATATTTT
-	few	TRBV6-5	TRBJ2-7	CASSYSRLSYEQYF	TGTGCCAGCAGTTACTCGCGGCTCTCCTACGAGCAGTACTTC
-	-	TRBV7-2	TRBJ1-1	CASSSRVNTEAFF	TGTGCCAGCAGCTCCCGGGTGAACACTGAAGCTTTCTTT
-	-	TRBV4-3	TRBJ2-3	CASSQDAGGTDTQYF	TGCGCCAGCAGCCAAGATGCAGGGGGCACAGATACGCAGTATTTT
TRBD2	-	TRBV5-1	TRBJ2-7	CASRGGLGLAGGNEQYF	TGCGCCAGCAGGGGAGGCCTGGGACTAGCGGGAGGGAACGAGCAGTACTTC
TRBD1	-	TRBV4-3	TRBJ1-1	CASSQMTGVNTEAFF	TGCGCCAGCAGCCAAATGACAGGGGTGAACACTGAAGCTTTCTTT
TRBD1	-	TRBV28	TRBJ2-7	CASSLPRQGKYYEQYF	TGTGCCAGCAGTTTACCCAGACAGGGTAAGTACTACGAGCAGTACTTC
-	few	TRBV29-1	TRBJ2-4	CSERGVAKNIQYF	TGCAGCGAAAGAGGTGTAGCCAAAAACATTCAGTACTTC
TRBD2	-	TRBV29-1	TRBJ2-7	CSVGSGTIYEQYF	TGCAGCGTTGGGAGCGGGACCATCTACGAGCAGTACTTC
TRBD2	few	TRBV15	TRBJ2-3	CATSSLLAGLSTDTQYF	TGTGCCACCAGCAGTCTCCTAGCGGGACTTAGCACAGATACGCAGTATTTT
-	few	TRBV11-2	TRBJ2-7	CASSYVRRRIHEQYF	TGTGCCAGCAGCTACGTCCGGAGACGTATCCACGAGCAGTACTTC
TRBD1	few	TRBV7-2	TRBJ2-1	CASSFLSRGRGEQFF	TGTGCCAGCAGCTTCCTCAGTAGGGGGCGAGGTGAGCAGTTCTTC
-	-	TRBV27	TRBJ1-1	CASTVLYTEAFF	TGTGCCAGCACAGTCCTCTACACTGAAGCTTTCTTT
TRBD2	-	TRBV29-1	TRBJ2-7	CSVLPGGFSEQYF	TGCAGCGTACTTCCGGGGGGGTTCTCCGAGCAGTACTTC
-	-	TRBV4-3	TRBJ2-1	CASSQESVADYNEQFF	TGCGCCAGCAGCCAAGAATCGGTAGCGGACTACAATGAGCAGTTCTTC
-	few	TRBV4-1	TRBJ1-1	CASSQDRLGLEAFF	TGCGCCAGCAGCCAAGATCGGCTGGGCCTTGAAGCTTTCTTT
TRBD1	few	TRBV25-1	TRBJ1-1	CASSAGQGDTEAFF	TGTGCCAGCAGTGCTGGACAGGGCGACACTGAAGCTTTCTTT
TRBD2	-	TRBV6-5	TRBJ2-3	CASSYKAGGPDTQYF	TGTGCCAGCAGTTACAAAGCGGGAGGACCAGATACGCAGTATTTT
-	many	TRBV19	TRBJ1-2	CASQHGGRAYYGYTF	TGTGCCAGCCAACACGGGGGGCGCGCCTACTATGGCTACACCTTC
-	-	TRBV7-6	TRBJ2-1	CASSSGVWQFF	TGTGCCAGCAGCTCAGGGGTGTGGCAGTTCTTC
-	-	TRBV5-6	TRBJ1-4	CASGWGGSTNEKLFF	TGTGCCAGCGGCTGGGGGGGATCCACTAATGAAAAACTGTTTTTT